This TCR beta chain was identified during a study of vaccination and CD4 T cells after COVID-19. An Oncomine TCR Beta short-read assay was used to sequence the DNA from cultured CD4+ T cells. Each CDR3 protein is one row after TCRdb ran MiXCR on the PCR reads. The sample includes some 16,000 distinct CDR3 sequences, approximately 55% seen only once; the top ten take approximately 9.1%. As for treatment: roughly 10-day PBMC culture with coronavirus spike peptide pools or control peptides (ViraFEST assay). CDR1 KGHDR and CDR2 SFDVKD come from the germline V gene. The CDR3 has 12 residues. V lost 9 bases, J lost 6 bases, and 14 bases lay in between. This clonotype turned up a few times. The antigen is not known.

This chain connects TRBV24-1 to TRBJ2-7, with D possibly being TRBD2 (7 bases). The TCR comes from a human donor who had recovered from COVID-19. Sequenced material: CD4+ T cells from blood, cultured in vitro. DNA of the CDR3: TGTGCCACCGGGGGGGGCACGGGCGAGCAGTACTTC. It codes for CATGGGTGEQYF.